This T cell receptor beta chain was found in a study of blood T cell repertoires in COVID-19. Authors' processing steps: Scientists estimated how many nucleated cells there were by amplifying reference gene primers. Clones were read by immunoSEQ multiplex PCR, and TCRdb kept only the in-frame ones, dropping some. That table gives V, J and clone size, and the DNA gave D and trimming. The profile covers about 190,000 clones, with 84% appearing a single time and approximately 15% taken by the ten largest. The V end was cut by 2 bases, the J end by 4 bases, with 17 bases between. Per germline, CDR1 MDHEN and CDR2 SYDVKM. The CDR3 has 16 residues.

The sample taken for sequencing was peripheral blood. This chain connects TRBV28 to TRBJ1-2, with a possible D match to TRBD1 (6 bases). This sequence originates from a man aged 25 to 40 with active or convalescent COVID-19. CDR3 region: CASSLIMAGVGYGYTF. CDR3 nucleotide sequence: TGTGCCAGCAGTTTAATTATGGCAGGGGTTGGCTATGGCTACACCTTC.